This entry lists 17 T cell receptor beta chains sequenced from one sample in a study of blood T cells in healthy people across ages. For the second PCR, which ran for about 7 to 11 cycles, a sample-barcoded 5' primer and a J-beta primer mix were used. Via MiXCR, TCRdb re-called the 5' RACE reads, giving one row per CDR3 protein. The sample shows about 1,400,000 distinct CDR3 sequences, 42% of them seen only once. Sequencing was carried out using blood. These receptors were taken from a woman aged 18-29 years in good health.

The V gene is TRBV7-9, the J gene TRBJ1-1, with D unresolved. Germline assignment: CDR1 SEHNR and CDR2 FQNEAQ (reference sequence). Trimming pared 5 bases from V and 6 bases from J, leaving 7 bases between. This CDR3 comprises 11 residues. CDR3 sequence reads: CASSPFPEAFF. In DNA form, the CDR3 reads TGTGCCAGCAGCCCATTCCCTGAAGCTTTCTTT.

This chain links TRBV28 with TRBJ2-3, with a weak D call TRBD1 (6 bases). Germline CDR1 and CDR2: MDHEN and SYDVKM. V was trimmed by 6 bases and J by 8 bases, leaving 21 bases between them. The CDR3 sequence is 15 residues long. CDR3 protein: CASSLTQGSKGTQYF. DNA for the CDR3: TGTGCCAGCAGCTTAACACAGGGTTCCAAGGGTACGCAGTATTTT.

The chain is built from TRBV5-6 and TRBJ2-1; D is undetermined. The CDR3 has 13 residues. V shed 2 bases and J shed 7 bases, with 10 bases lying between them. Germline values: CDR1 SGHDT, CDR2 YYEEEE. The DNA of the CDR3 is TGTGCCAGCAGCTTCGGATCCCGGAATGAGCAGTTCTTC. This sequence encodes CASSFGSRNEQFF.

This clonotype appeared once. V and J are TRBV3-1 and TRBJ2-1; TRBD2 aligns across 10 bases. Per germline, CDR1 LGHDT and CDR2 YNNKEL (reference sequence). J lost 1 base, V lost 3 bases, and 6 bases had no gene match. The CDR3 is 17 amino acids. In nucleotides, the CDR3 is TGTGCCAGCAGCCATACTAGCGGGAAAAGTTCCTACAATGAGCAGTTCTTC. The encoded protein is CASSHTSGKSSYNEQFF.

This clonotype turned up a few times. The chain employs TRBV6-2 or TRBV6-3 and TRBJ1-2; D ambiguous. Between the trimmed V and J ends, which lost 5 bases and 4 bases, there was a span of 14 bases. The CDR3 consists of 14 residues. CDR1 is MNHEY, CDR2 SVGEGT, per germline. The CDR3 DNA reads as TGTGCCAGCAGTGACTTCGGGAAAACCTATGGCTACACCTTC. Encoded protein: CASSDFGKTYGYTF.

This clonotype was picked up a small number of times. This chain uses TRBV9 with TRBJ2-7, with D possibly matching TRBD2 (5 bases). Trimming took 4 bases from V and 2 from J, leaving 22 bases between them. The CDR3 has 17 residues. Germline CDR1 and CDR2: SGDLS and YYNGEE. The CDR3 is CASSFINREGITYEQYF. The CDR3 DNA sequence: TGTGCCAGCAGCTTTATCAATCGGGAAGGGATAACCTACGAGCAGTACTTC.

This clonotype occurred a few times. The V and J genes are TRBV7-2 and TRBJ1-2; TRBD1 matches 9 bases. J gave up 13 bases and V 3 bases, and 12 bases lay outside the gene matches. The CDR3 is made up of 14 amino acids. Germline CDR1 and CDR2: SGHTA and FQGNSA. The CDR3 sequence is CASSFPGTGTISTF. The DNA for the CDR3 is TGTGCCAGCAGCTTTCCCGGGACAGGGACGATTAGCACCTTC.

The J gene is TRBJ2-1, the V gene TRBV7-9, with a weak D call TRBD1 (5 bases). In germline, CDR1 is SEHNR, CDR2 FQNEAQ (reference sequence). The V end lost 5 bases, the J end lost 9 bases, and 11 bases lay between the germline ends. CDR3 length equals 12 residues. The CDR3 DNA sequence: TGTGCCAGCAGCCCCAGGGCGATTGAGCAGTTCTTC. As protein: CASSPRAIEQFF. Combining the CDR3 with reference TRBV7-9 and TRBJ2-1 gives the whole variable domain DTGVSQNPRHKITKRGQNVTFRCDPISEHNRLYWYRQTLGQGPEFLTYFQNEAQLEKSRLLSDRFSAERPKGSFSTLEIQRTEQGDSAMYLCASSPRAIEQFFGPGTRLTVL.

The CDR3 DNA reads as TGTGCCAGCAGCGCTAGACAGGGGATGGGCACCGGGGAGCTGTTTTTT. Translating gives CASSARQGMGTGELFF. This rearrangement joins TRBV21-1 to TRBJ2-2; the table's D call, TRBD1, was not checked against the DNA. TRBV21-1 is given as a pseudogene. The CDR3 is 16 residues long.

The chain is built from TRBV6-5 and TRBJ2-1, with 16 bases fitting TRBD2. CDR1 MNHEY and CDR2 SVGAGI come from the germline V gene. V shed 6 bases and J 12 bases; nucleotides not matched to a gene: 11. The CDR3 is 16 amino acids. The CDR3 loop is CASSESPGLAGGSQFF. The DNA for the CDR3 is TGTGCCAGCAGCGAGTCACCGGGACTAGCGGGAGGGTCGCAGTTCTTC.

The V call is TRBV12-5, the J call TRBJ2-1; D uncertain. V dropped 1 base and J dropped 8 bases, with 12 bases sitting between them. The germline gives CDR1 LGHNT, CDR2 FRNRAP. The CDR3 runs 14 residues. The CDR3 nucleotides are TGTGCTAGTGGTTTGGCCGGTCCCAGCTATGAGCAGTTCTTC. It translates to CASGLAGPSYEQFF. Filled out from reference TRBV12-5 and TRBJ2-1, the complete variable domain reads DARVTQTPRHKVTEMGQEVTMRCQPILGHNTVFWYRQTMMQGLELLAYFRNRAPLDDSGMPKDRFSAEMPDATLATLKIQPSEPRDSAVYFCASGLAGPSYEQFFGPGTRLTVL.

The chain uses TRBV25-1 and TRBJ1-4, with a possible D match to TRBD1 (6 bases). The ends were cut back, 4 bases at V and 15 bases at J, with 18 bases in the middle. The CDR3 sequence is 13 residues long. Germline V CDR1 and CDR2: MGHDK, SYGVNS. The CDR3 DNA reads as TGTGCCAGCAGTGGGGGTATCGGGACACCGTTGTTTTTT. Protein: CASSGGIGTPLFF.

V and J are TRBV11-3 and TRBJ2-1, with a possible D match to TRBD1 (5 bases). Germline V gene sequence: CDR1 SGHNT, CDR2 YENEEA. V lost 1 base and J 7 bases, leaving 17 bases between the germline ends. The CDR3 loop spans 16 amino acids. CDR3 sequence: CASSLGGVGRENEQFF. CDR3 in DNA: TGTGCCAGCAGCTTAGGGGGCGTGGGCCGTGAGAATGAGCAGTTCTTC.

This clonotype was seen just once. The chain has TRBV7-2 and TRBJ2-3, with TRBD2 matching over 9 bases. V shed 5 bases and J 1 base; nucleotides not matched to a gene: 7. The CDR3 loop spans 16 amino acids. Germline values: CDR1 SGHTA, CDR2 FQGNSA. CDR3 loop: CASSETSGRGTDTQYF. CDR3 DNA: TGTGCCAGCAGCGAAACTAGCGGGCGCGGCACAGATACGCAGTATTTT.

This chain joins TRBV3-1 and TRBJ2-4; D might be TRBD1 (6 bases). The DNA end favors TRBJ2-7, so the J call may be wrong. This CDR3 comprises 14 residues. CDR1 is LGHDT, CDR2 YNNKEL, per germline (reference sequence). The CDR3 sequence: CASRATTGPLEQYF. The CDR3 coding sequence is TGTGCCAGCAGGGCCACCACAGGGCCTCTCGAGCAGTACTTC.

V usage is TRBV9 and J usage is TRBJ2-5; 12 nucleotides agree with TRBD2. The CDR3 is 19 amino acids. Germline V gene data show CDR1 as SGDLS and CDR2 as YYNGEE. V shed 0 bases and J 1 base; nucleotides not matched to a gene: 10. The CDR3 coding sequence is TGTGCCAGCAGCGTAGGTTTCTCTAGCGGGGGGGCTCGCCAAGAGACCCAGTACTTC. Translated, it gives CASSVGFSSGGARQETQYF.

There are a few counts of this clonotype. The V call is TRBV29-1, the J call TRBJ2-5; D gene unclear. V lost 2 bases, J lost 1 base, and 11 bases lay in between. The CDR3 is made up of 14 amino acids. Germline-derived CDR1 and CDR2 are SQVTM and ANQGSEA. The chain's CDR3 is CSVEPRLRQETQYF. Here the CDR3 DNA reads TGCAGCGTTGAACCCCGACTGCGCCAAGAGACCCAGTACTTC. The full variable domain, its missing parts supplied by reference TRBV29-1 and TRBJ2-5, is SAVISQKPSRDICQRGTSLTIQCQVDSQVTMMFWYRQQPGQSLTLIATANQGSEATYESGFVIDKFPISRPNLTFSTLTVSNMSPEDSSIYLCSVEPRLRQETQYFGPGTRLLVL.